Shown below are 11 T cell receptor beta chains from a single sample sequenced in a study of shared clonotypes between healthy human individuals. The data were produced by immunoSEQ multiplex PCR, yet TCRdb's version contains in-frame clones alone and is incomplete. The data show over a million clones, about four fifths seen once. Sequencing was carried out using memory CD4+ T cells from PBMCs. Specified subset: CD45RA-negative fraction. These receptors were obtained from a man between 18 and 35 years old in good health. Some clones in this sample may be carry-over from other donors' samples.

The genes are TRBV5-4 and TRBJ2-7; 9 bases match TRBD1. Germline loops: CDR1 SGHNT, CDR2 YYREEE (reference sequence). The CDR3 covers 14 residues. V trimming: 4 bases; J trimming: 0 bases; junction bases outside the gene matches: 2. The CDR3 here is CASSRQGVSYEQYF. The DNA of the CDR3 is TGTGCCAGCAGCCGACAGGGGGTCTCCTACGAGCAGTACTTC.

This rearrangement joins TRBV7-3 to TRBJ2-1, with D possibly being TRBD1 or TRBD2 (5 bases each). Per germline, CDR1 SGHTA and CDR2 FQGTGA. The CDR3 covers 16 residues. V was shortened by 4 bases and J by 0 bases, with 13 bases between the two germline ends. The CDR3 region has the DNA TGTGCCAGCAGCTCCGGGGCGTCGAGCTCCTACAATGAGCAGTTCTTC. This gives the protein CASSSGASSSYNEQFF.

This chain joins TRBV19 and TRBJ2-3; the D gene is possibly TRBD2 (5 bases). V gave up 3 bases and J gave up 5 bases, with 15 bases separating them. The germline V gene has CDR1 LNHDA and CDR2 SQIVND (reference sequence). The CDR3 extends over 15 amino acids. The CDR3 sequence: CASSMWGAFGDTQYF. Written as DNA, the CDR3 is TGTGCCAGTAGTATGTGGGGAGCCTTCGGAGATACGCAGTATTTT.

The chain couples TRBV6-1 to TRBJ2-7; 7 bases fit TRBD1. There are 14 residues in the CDR3. The J segment lost 6 bases and the V segment lost 6 bases, leaving 11 bases of the junction unmatched. Germline CDR1 MNHNS, CDR2 SASEGT. The CDR3 spells CASRFSTGIPEQYF. DNA for the CDR3: TGTGCCAGCAGATTCTCGACAGGGATCCCCGAGCAGTACTTC.

The sample holds one count of this clone. J is TRBJ2-4 and V is TRBV6-4; the match to TRBD1 covers 8 bases. The CDR3 contains 14 residues. Losses at the gene ends were 6 bases for V and 8 bases for J; bases not matched to a gene: 9. Germline V gene data show CDR1 as MRHNA and CDR2 as SNTAGT. CDR3 protein: CASSATGVSDIQYF. The CDR3 DNA follows: TGTGCCAGCAGCGCGACAGGGGTTTCGGACATTCAGTACTTC.

The chain has TRBV28 and TRBJ2-3; no clear D. Trimming took 7 bases from V and 4 from J, leaving 9 bases between them. The CDR3 contains 12 residues. In germline, CDR1 is MDHEN, CDR2 SYDVKM. CDR3 in amino acids: CASNEGSDTQYF. CDR3 bases: TGTGCCAGCAATGAAGGGTCAGATACGCAGTATTTT.

This clone is a singleton in its sample. This chain links TRBV27 with TRBJ2-7; possibly TRBD1 for D (6 bases). Trimming pared 6 bases from V and 0 bases from J, leaving 12 bases between. There are 14 residues in the CDR3. Germline V lookup: CDR1 MNHEY, CDR2 SMNVEV (reference sequence). CDR3 region: CASSGQRGSYEQYF. The CDR3 DNA sequence: TGTGCCAGCAGCGGACAGCGAGGCTCCTACGAGCAGTACTTC.

The CDR3 protein is CSADDYEQYF. CDR3 DNA sequence: TGCAGTGCTGACGACTACGAGCAGTACTTC. The genes are TRBV20-1 and TRBJ2-7; D gene uncertain. The V gene lost 5 bases and the J gene lost 3 bases, with 5 bases spanning the gap. The CDR3 sequence is 10 residues long. Per the germline V gene, CDR1 is DFQATT and CDR2 is SNEGSKA (reference sequence).

V usage is TRBV6-5 and J usage is TRBJ1-4; D gene uncertain. Trimming pared 0 bases from V and 7 bases from J, leaving 12 bases between. Germline CDR1 is MNHEY and CDR2 is SVGAGI. The CDR3 has 15 amino acids. The CDR3 bases are TGTGCCAGCAGTTACTCAAGTCCCCGTACTGAAAAACTGTTTTTT. Encoded protein: CASSYSSPRTEKLFF.

This clone appeared once. The genes are TRBV5-5 and TRBJ1-2; D gene ambiguous. V was cut by 0 bases and J by 4 bases, with 10 bases left in between. In germline, CDR1 is SGHKS, CDR2 YYEKEE (reference sequence). The CDR3 contains 14 residues. The CDR3 reads CASSLGPLTYGYTF. CDR3 coding DNA: TGTGCCAGCAGCTTGGGGCCTCTCACCTATGGCTACACCTTC.

This chain uses TRBV2 with TRBJ1-3; D gene ambiguous. V lost 6 bases and J 2 bases, leaving 11 bases between the germline ends. Germline CDR1 reads SNHLY; CDR2 reads FYNNEI. CDR3 length: 14 residues. CDR3 bases: TGTGCCAGCAGCGGAGTAGGGCCTGGAAACACCATATATTTT. Translated, it gives CASSGVGPGNTIYF.